The 10 T cell receptor beta chains below come from one sample, sequenced in a study of blood T cell repertoires in COVID-19. Here immunoSEQ multiplex PCR was the method, and the copy in TCRdb shows in-frame clones only, minus some. The table includes hundreds of thousands of clones, over 75% detected once. The sequenced material came from PBMCs or T cells enriched from blood (not recorded which). These receptors originate from a young man who had recovered from COVID-19.

V usage is TRBV27 and J usage is TRBJ2-1; 7 bases fit TRBD2. Germline assignment: CDR1 MNHEY and CDR2 SMNVEV (reference sequence). The CDR3 loop spans 17 amino acids. V lost 5 bases and J lost 3; bases outside the gene matches: 13. The CDR3 nucleotides are TGTGCCAGCAGTCCCCTGAGGGTCAGCGGGATCTACAATGAGCAGTTCTTC. It is translated as CASSPLRVSGIYNEQFF.

The V and J genes are TRBV5-6 and TRBJ2-5; TRBD2 matches at 10 bases. V was clipped by 4 bases and J by 5 bases; unmatched bases: 14. Germline CDR1 and CDR2: SGHDT and YYEEEE. The CDR3 loop spans 17 amino acids. The CDR3 DNA reads TGTGCCAGCAGCCCCTACTCAGGACTAGCGGTTAGGGAGACCCAGTACTTC. The encoded protein is CASSPYSGLAVRETQYF.

This rearrangement joins TRBV18 to TRBJ1-2; D gene ambiguous. V was shortened by 2 bases and J by 3 bases, with 7 bases between the two germline ends. The CDR3 loop spans 13 amino acids. Germline V CDR1 and CDR2: KGHSH, LQKENI. The CDR3 nucleotides are TGTGCCAGCTCACCAATAGGAGACTATGGCTACACCTTC. Translated, it gives CASSPIGDYGYTF. The full variable domain, with the rest looked up from reference TRBV18 and TRBJ1-2, is NAGVMQNPRHLVRRRGQEARLRCSPMKGHSHVYWYRQLPEEGLKFMVYLQKENIIDESGMPKERFSAEFPKEGPSILRIQQVVRGDSAAYFCASSPIGDYGYTFGSGTRLTVV.

The chain combines TRBV5-1 with TRBJ2-1; 12 bases agree with TRBD1. The CDR3 consists of 15 residues. CDR1 SGHRS and CDR2 YFSETQ come from the germline V gene. V shed 4 bases and J 6 bases; nucleotides not matched to a gene: 5. Here the CDR3 reads CASSTPGQGANEQFF. In DNA form, the CDR3 reads TGCGCCAGCAGCACACCGGGACAGGGGGCCAATGAGCAGTTCTTC.

This chain's CDR3 is CAWSPSGAGANVLTF. CDR3 coding DNA: TGTGCCTGGAGTCCGTCGGGGGCTGGGGCCAACGTCCTGACTTTC. V and J are TRBV30 and TRBJ2-6; D perhaps matches TRBD2 (6 bases). V was cut by 2 bases and J by 2 bases, with 10 bases left in between. The CDR3 has 15 residues. Germline loops: CDR1 GTSNPN, CDR2 SVGIG (reference sequence).

The gene calls are TRBV5-1 and TRBJ2-5; D might be TRBD2 (5 bases). The CDR3 is 15 amino acids. Germline V gives CDR1 SGHRS, CDR2 YFSETQ. V lost 0 bases and J lost 2, with 11 bases in between. The CDR3 nucleotides read TGCGCCAGCAGCTTGGTCGGGATGGGTCAAGAGACCCAGTACTTC. This codes for CASSLVGMGQETQYF.

The chain recombines TRBV2 with TRBJ2-1; 12 bases match TRBD2. This CDR3 spans 16 amino acids. Germline CDR1 and CDR2: SNHLY and FYNNEI. V was pared by 6 bases and J by 6 bases, with 9 bases of the junction left unmatched. Here the CDR3 reads CASRARLAGALNEQFF. In nucleotides, the CDR3 is TGTGCCAGCAGAGCGAGACTAGCGGGGGCCCTCAATGAGCAGTTCTTC. Together with reference TRBV2 and TRBJ2-1, the CDR3 gives the full variable domain: EPEVTQTPSHQVTQMGQEVILRCVPISNHLYFYWYRQILGQKVEFLVSFYNNEISEKSEIFDDQFSVERPDGSNFTLKIRSTKLEDSAMYFCASRARLAGALNEQFFGPGTRLTVL.

V usage is TRBV10-1 and J usage is TRBJ2-7; maybe TRBD2 (6 bases). V was clipped by 5 bases and J by 5 bases, with 13 bases between them. The CDR3 loop spans 13 amino acids. Germline V gene data show CDR1 as WNHNN and CDR2 as SYGVQD (reference sequence). The CDR3 DNA follows: TGCGCCAGCAGTCCGGGACTCCCGGACGAGCAGTACTTC. Encoded protein: CASSPGLPDEQYF.

CDR3: CASSQARNEQFF. The DNA for the CDR3 is TGTGCCAGCAGCCAAGCCCGCAATGAGCAGTTCTTC. The chain employs TRBV14 and TRBJ2-1; D unresolved. This CDR3 comprises 12 residues. The germline gives CDR1 SGHDN, CDR2 FVKESK. Trimming cost V 1 base and J 6 bases, with 4 bases left between them.

This sequence joins TRBV4-1 and TRBJ1-1; 7 nucleotides match TRBD1. CDR3 size: 17 residues. Germline assignment: CDR1 MGHRA and CDR2 YSYEKL. With 3 bases clipped from V and 7 bases from J, the junction kept 17 bases outside the gene matches. CDR3 DNA sequence: TGCGCCAGCAGCCAGACGGGCCGGGGACAGTTTCTCGGTGAAGCTTTCTTT. Protein sequence: CASSQTGRGQFLGEAFF.